Below are 32 T cell receptor beta chains sequenced from a single sample in a study of molecular identifiers for immune sequencing clone quantification. TCRdb recomputed calls from the PCR reads with MiXCR, one row per CDR3 protein. This table has hundreds of thousands of distinct CDR3 sequences, about 22% appearing once. Sequenced sample: naive CD8+ T cells from blood, with Jurkat cell RNA spiked in. Subset given: FACS-sorted CD8+CD4-CCR7+CD45RA+ naive T cells. The receptors derive from a human donor in good health. Some libraries in this study had Jurkat cell RNA spiked in.

With regard to this clonotype: A much more abundant neighbour one base away suggests this may be a read error. The chain employs TRBV7-3 and TRBJ2-5; no firm D call. V dropped 2 bases and J dropped 4 bases, with 8 bases sitting between them. Germline loops: CDR1 SGHTA, CDR2 FQGTGA. The CDR3 spans 13 residues. The CDR3 loop reads CASSLEYLETQYF. Written as DNA, the CDR3 is TGTGCCAGCAGCTTAGAGTACCTAGAGACCCAGTACTTC.

This clonotype was seen ten or more times. This rearrangement joins TRBV7-9 to TRBJ2-5; no firm D call. Germline CDR1 reads SEHNR; CDR2 reads FQNEAQ (reference sequence). Between the trimmed V and J ends, which lost 4 bases and 5 bases, there was a span of 14 bases. This CDR3 has 14 amino acids. The CDR3 bases are TGTGCCAGCAGCTCGTCCTCCGGGCGTGAGACCCAGTACTTC. As protein: CASSSSSGRETQYF.

The V call is TRBV6-2 or TRBV6-3, the J call TRBJ2-7; 7 bases align to TRBD1. V lost 5 bases and J lost 3; bases outside the gene matches: 7. The CDR3 has 14 amino acids. Per the germline V gene, CDR1 is MNHEY and CDR2 is SVGEGT. The CDR3 DNA reads as TGTGCCAGCAGTCCGGGACAGCTGGACTACGAGCAGTACTTC. This translates into CASSPGQLDYEQYF.

This clonotype was seen a handful of times. This chain connects TRBV27 to TRBJ2-7; 8 nucleotides line up with TRBD2. With 3 bases clipped from V and 2 bases from J, the junction kept 3 bases outside the gene matches. The CDR3 has 14 amino acids. The germline gives CDR1 MNHEY, CDR2 SMNVEV (reference sequence). Here the CDR3 DNA reads TGTGCCAGCAGTTTTCGGACTAGCCCCTACGAGCAGTACTTC. Translation: CASSFRTSPYEQYF.

A word on this clonotype: A read error may be the cause here, since a much bigger clone is one base away. This is likely a read error, given that the CDR3 carries no conserved phenylalanine or tryptophan at its end. The chain combines TRBV13 with TRBJ2-5; no clear D gene. The germline gives CDR1 PRHDT, CDR2 FYEKMQ (reference sequence). CDR3 length: 14 residues. V was clipped by 3 bases and J by 2 bases, with 10 bases between them. This CDR3 reads CASSFQHQQETQYI. The CDR3 nucleotides read TGTGCCAGCAGCTTCCAACACCAGCAAGAGACCCAGTACATC.

This clonotype has a single count. A much larger clone differs from this one at a single base, so this may be a read error. The chain recombines TRBV7-9 with TRBJ1-4, with 7 bases identical to TRBD1. Germline CDR1 is SEHNR and CDR2 is FQNEAQ (reference sequence). The CDR3 totals 15 residues. The CDR3 protein is CASSPITGANEKPFF. CDR3 nucleotide sequence: TGTGCCAGCAGCCCCATCACAGGGGCTAATGAAAAACCGTTTTTT.

The rearrangement links TRBV11-2 to TRBJ1-6; D gene uncertain. The germline V gene has CDR1 SGHAT and CDR2 FQNNGV. CDR3 size: 15 residues. V dropped 5 bases and J dropped 11 bases, with 19 bases sitting between them. The CDR3 region has the DNA TGTGCCAGCAGCGCTCAGACCGGGGAGGAGGCACCCCTCCACTTT. As protein: CASSAQTGEEAPLHF.

This clonotype showed up just a few times. This sequence joins TRBV2 and TRBJ2-3, with D perhaps matching TRBD2 (6 bases). Germline V gene sequence: CDR1 SNHLY, CDR2 FYNNEI. The CDR3 sequence is 13 residues long. V was shortened by 8 bases and J by 2 bases, with 11 bases between the two germline ends. The DNA of the CDR3 is TGTGCCAGCCCCAAGCGGGTCACAGATACGCAGTATTTT. Amino acids: CASPKRVTDTQYF.

This clonotype was counted only a few times. V usage is TRBV25-1 and J usage is TRBJ1-6; D gene unclear. Trimming took 5 bases from V and 4 from J, leaving 21 bases between them. Germline loops: CDR1 MGHDK, CDR2 SYGVNS. This CDR3 region has 18 residues. The CDR3 sequence: CASSPSAKRTAYNSPLHF. Here the CDR3 DNA reads TGTGCCAGCAGTCCTTCAGCCAAACGCACCGCTTATAATTCACCCCTCCACTTT. Supplemented by reference TRBV25-1 and TRBJ1-6, the full variable domain reads EADIYQTPRYLVIGTGKKITLECSQTMGHDKMYWYQQDPGMELHLIHYSYGVNSTEKGDLSSESTVSRIRTEHFPLTLESARPSHTSQYLCASSPSAKRTAYNSPLHFGNGTRLTVT.

As to this clonotype: A much larger clone lies one base from this, so it may be a read error. The genes are TRBV4-3 and TRBJ1-5; tentatively, D is TRBD1 (5 bases). Germline V lookup: CDR1 LGHNA, CDR2 YSLEER. V lost 4 bases to trimming and J lost 6 bases, with 16 bases between them. The CDR3 runs to 15 residues. CDR3 region: CASSRDRYGLQPQHF. As DNA, the CDR3 is TGCGCCAGCAGCCGAGACAGATACGGGCTTCAGCCCCAGCATTTT.

This clonotype has at least ten counts. This chain uses TRBV29-1 with TRBJ2-3; D is possibly TRBD2 (6 bases). The V and J ends lost 6 bases and 4 bases respectively, with 11 bases between them. CDR1 is SQVTM, CDR2 ANQGSEA, per germline. The CDR3 length is 12 residues. CDR3 coding DNA: TGCAGCGTCTCGCGGGAAGCAGATACGCAGTATTTT. It is translated as CSVSREADTQYF.

The chain links TRBV12-3 or TRBV12-4 to TRBJ2-3, with 13 bases that match TRBD2. The V segment lost 4 bases and the J segment 4 bases; nucleotides outside the gene matches: 14. The CDR3 is 19 amino acids. This CDR3 is CASSSTTWTSGRRPDTQYF. As DNA, the CDR3 is TGTGCCAGCAGTTCGACCACCTGGACTAGCGGGAGAAGGCCAGATACGCAGTATTTT.

This chain connects TRBV7-6 to TRBJ2-2; 7 bases are a match to TRBD1. The CDR3 totals 15 residues. Germline lookup yields CDR1 SGHVS and CDR2 FNYEAQ. With 5 bases clipped from V and 2 bases from J, the junction kept 5 bases outside the gene matches. The CDR3 reads CASSLGTENTGELFF. The DNA for the CDR3 is TGTGCCAGCAGCCTAGGGACAGAAAACACCGGGGAGCTGTTTTTT.

The chain couples TRBV3-2 to TRBJ2-4; TRBD1 was called by the table and not checked on the DNA. TRBV3-2 counts as a pseudogene. This CDR3 is 15 amino acids long. The CDR3 spells CASSPWTLAKNIRYF. CDR3 DNA sequence: TGTGCCAGCAGCCCCTGGACATTAGCCAAAAACATTCGGTACTTC.

At least ten counts were recorded for this clonotype. The J gene is TRBJ2-7, the V gene TRBV19; no definite D call. Trimming cost V 3 bases and J 1 base, with 13 bases left between them. Germline V gene data show CDR1 as LNHDA and CDR2 as SQIVND (reference sequence). There are 15 residues in the CDR3. CDR3 region: CASSISRSASYEQYF. CDR3 nucleotides: TGTGCCAGTAGTATCTCCAGGTCCGCGTCCTACGAGCAGTACTTC. The full variable domain, in which reference TRBV19 and TRBJ2-7 provide the parts outside the CDR3, is DGGITQSPKYLFRKEGQNVTLSCEQNLNHDAMYWYRQDPGQGLRLIYYSQIVNDFQKGDIAEGYSVSREKKESFPLTVTSAQKNPTAFYLCASSISRSASYEQYFGPGTRLTVT.

There are a few counts of this clonotype. This chain links TRBV20-1 with TRBJ1-5; D possibly corresponds to TRBD1 (6 bases). Germline V lookup: CDR1 DFQATT, CDR2 SNEGSKA (reference sequence). This CDR3 contains 14 residues. V lost 5 bases, J lost 0 bases, and 11 bases lay in between. As DNA, the CDR3 is TGCAGTGCTGTGGACAGATATAGCAATCAGCCCCAGCATTTT. This gives the protein CSAVDRYSNQPQHF.

Ten or more counts support this clonotype. The chain recombines TRBV23-1 with TRBJ1-5; D might be TRBD1 (5 bases). TRBV23-1 is known as an ORF, though its function is uncertain. Trimming removed 3 bases from V and 2 bases from J, with 11 bases in between. The CDR3 is 15 residues long. The CDR3 loop is CASSHGRDGNQPQHF. CDR3 sequence (DNA): TGCGCCAGCAGTCATGGCAGGGACGGCAATCAGCCCCAGCATTTT.

V gene TRBV12-3 or TRBV12-4 combines with J gene TRBJ1-3; D uncertain. V was pared by 6 bases and J by 0 bases, with 12 bases between. The CDR3 totals 15 residues. The CDR3 DNA is TGTGCCAGCAGCCCAACTACCGGCTCTGGAAACACCATATATTTT. Its translation: CASSPTTGSGNTIYF.

This clonotype came up a few times. The V call is TRBV28, the J call TRBJ2-7, with TRBD1 as a possible D gene (5 bases). The germline CDR1 and CDR2 sequences are MDHEN and SYDVKM. The CDR3 has 12 amino acids. V lost 5 bases, J lost 6 bases, and 11 bases lay in between. CDR3 loop: CASSVTGPEQYF. The CDR3 DNA is TGTGCCAGCAGTGTCACAGGCCCCGAGCAGTACTTC.

The chain has TRBV7-2 and TRBJ2-7, with 10 nucleotides matching TRBD2. The germline V gene encodes CDR1 SGHTA and CDR2 FQGNSA. The length of the CDR3 is 16 residues. Germline trimming cut 5 bases from V and 4 bases from J; bases unmatched to any gene: 11. CDR3 coding DNA: TGTGCCAGCAGCGTCCAGCCGGGACTAGCGTCTTACGAGCAGTACTTC. This translates into CASSVQPGLASYEQYF.

This clonotype turned up a few times. This rearrangement joins TRBV27 to TRBJ1-1; TRBD1 aligns across 7 bases. Per the germline V gene, CDR1 is MNHEY and CDR2 is SMNVEV (reference sequence). V shed 3 bases, J shed 7 bases, and the junction held 5 bases outside the gene matches. There are 13 residues in the CDR3. For the CDR3, the DNA is TGTGCCAGCAGTTTTAGAGGGGGCCTTGAAGCTTTCTTT. Protein sequence: CASSFRGGLEAFF.

The chain joins TRBV29-1 to TRBJ1-2; tentatively, D is TRBD1 (5 bases). V was cut by 2 bases and J by 3 bases, with 13 bases left in between. Germline V gene data show CDR1 as SQVTM and CDR2 as ANQGSEA. This CDR3 spans 14 amino acids. The CDR3 is CSVEFRRDHYGYTF. CDR3 nucleotides: TGCAGCGTTGAATTCCGACGGGACCACTATGGCTACACCTTC.

V usage is TRBV5-6 and J usage is TRBJ1-4; D call uncertain. The CDR3 runs to 16 residues. The V end lost 2 bases, the J end lost 1 base, and 12 bases lay between the germline ends. Germline V gives CDR1 SGHDT, CDR2 YYEEEE. The CDR3 DNA follows: TGTGCCAGCAGCTTCGTCCCATCCGAAACTAATGAAAAACTGTTTTTT. Its translation is CASSFVPSETNEKLFF.

As regards this clonotype: Relative to the germline gene, one junction end is altered; a read error may explain this. The CDR3: CASSSQRASYVQYF. Here the CDR3 DNA reads TGTGCCAGCAGCTCCCAGAGAGCCTCCTACGTGCAGTACTTC. The gene calls are TRBV7-9 and TRBJ2-7, with D unclear. From germline, CDR1 is SEHNR and CDR2 FQNEAQ (reference sequence). The CDR3 extends over 14 amino acids.

This clonotype was seen only a few times. This chain joins TRBV6-5 and TRBJ2-3; 9 bases are shared with TRBD2. V lost 7 bases, J lost 4 bases, and 9 bases stayed unmatched. The CDR3 runs to 15 residues. Germline values: CDR1 MNHEY, CDR2 SVGAGI. The CDR3 coding sequence is TGTGCCAGCATGATCGCTAGCGGGGTCGCAGATACGCAGTATTTT. It encodes CASMIASGVADTQYF.

This clonotype was detected many times. The chain links TRBV11-2 to TRBJ2-1, with 9 bases that match TRBD2. This CDR3 spans 16 amino acids. Germline V lookup: CDR1 SGHAT, CDR2 FQNNGV. V shed 1 base and J 3 bases; nucleotides not matched to a gene: 4. The CDR3 nucleotides are TGTGCCAGCAGCTTAGGGGGACTAGCTTACTACAATGAGCAGTTCTTC. Amino acids: CASSLGGLAYYNEQFF.

The V call is TRBV6-2 or TRBV6-3, the J call TRBJ2-7; D possibly corresponds to TRBD2 (5 bases). The V gene's germline CDR1 is MNHEY and CDR2 SVGEGT. Trimming stripped 3 bases from V and 4 bases from J, with 19 bases between. The CDR3 covers 16 residues. In DNA form, the CDR3 reads TGTGCCAGCAGTTATCCGGACTTTTCGATGTGGTACGAGCAGTACTTC. Encoded protein: CASSYPDFSMWYEQYF.

CDR3 DNA sequence: TGTGCCAGCAGCTTATCGGTAATCGGCAATCAGCCCCAGCATTTT. Encoded protein: CASSLSVIGNQPQHF. This chain uses TRBV7-2 with TRBJ1-5; D is undetermined. CDR1 is SGHTA, CDR2 FQGNSA, per germline. There are 15 residues in the CDR3. With 2 bases removed from V and 2 bases from J, the gap between germline ends came to 10 bases.

CDR3 loop: CASTVLAGVEPQYF. The DNA for the CDR3 is TGTGCCAGCACCGTGCTAGCGGGAGTTGAGCCCCAGTACTTC. The gene calls are TRBV2 and TRBJ2-5; TRBD2 agrees at 10 bases. Germline lookup yields CDR1 SNHLY and CDR2 FYNNEI. The CDR3 sequence is 14 residues long. V was pared by 7 bases and J by 9 bases, with 11 bases of the junction left unmatched.

The chain is built from TRBV2 and TRBJ1-2; D gene unclear. The CDR3 totals 16 residues. Trimming removed 1 base at V and 0 bases at J, with 12 bases between. The V gene's germline CDR1 is SNHLY and CDR2 FYNNEI. The CDR3 loop reads CASSEGFQAPNYGYTF. The CDR3 DNA reads TGTGCCAGCAGTGAAGGTTTTCAGGCCCCTAACTATGGCTACACCTTC.

A note on this clonotype: A much larger clone sits a single nucleotide away, making a read error possible. The rearrangement joins TRBV5-1 to TRBJ1-1; D remains unclear. V was shortened by 4 bases and J by 1 base, with 8 bases between the two germline ends. The CDR3 consists of 13 residues. CDR1 and CDR2 (germline): SGHRS, YFSETQ. The CDR3 DNA reads as TGCGCCAGCAGCCCCATACCGAACACTGAAGCTTTCTTT. Amino acids: CASSPIPNTEAFF.

This clonotype was seen only a few times. The CDR3 protein is CASSATGYSSYNSPLHF. The CDR3 DNA reads TGTGCCAGCAGCGCAACAGGATATAGCTCCTATAATTCACCCCTCCACTTT. The V gene is TRBV7-6, the J gene TRBJ1-6; TRBD1 is a possible D gene (5 bases). Looked up from germline, CDR1 is SGHVS and CDR2 is FNYEAQ. The CDR3 has 17 amino acids. Trimming took 5 bases from V and 0 from J, leaving 14 bases between them. The variable domain in full, with the rest retrieved from reference TRBV7-6 and TRBJ1-6, is GAGVSQSPRYKVTKRGQDVALRCDPISGHVSLYWYRQALGQGPEFLTYFNYEAQQDKSGLPNDRFSAERPEGSISTLTIQRTEQRDSAMYRCASSATGYSSYNSPLHFGNGTRLTVT.